This is a list of T cell receptor beta chains from one sample in a study of beta chain features in type 1 diabetes. Only in-frame clones appear in the TCRdb table, and some are missing; sequencing was by immunoSEQ multiplex PCR. The table has about 240,000 clones, over 11% seen once. The sequenced sample was naive CD4+ T cells from blood. The receptors shown here come from a man aged 30 to 45 with type 1 diabetes. The CDR3 runs from the conserved cysteine through the conserved F or W. Fields, in order: V gene, J gene, clone size, D gene, CDR3 length, CDR3 DNA, CDR3 protein. The D gene is left open where the match is weak. The size entry is marked missing in some rows and otherwise reads once, few, many or a size class.

TRBV11-2	TRBJ2-1	NA	NA	16	TGTGCCAGCAGCTTATATCCGGAGTCCAGCGGCAATGAGCAGTTCTTC	CASSLYPESSGNEQFF
TRBV5-4	TRBJ1-2	NA	NA	12	TGTGCCAGCAGCTTATCCCTCTATGGCTACACCTTC	CASSLSLYGYTF
TRBV6-6	TRBJ1-2	few	NA	15	TGTGCCAGCAGGGATACAGGGTGGTCTTCCGTAGGCTACACCTTC	CASRDTGWSSVGYTF
TRBV5-1	TRBJ2-1	few	TRBD1	15	TGCGCCAGCAGCCCTCCGACAGGGGCGAACAATGAGCAGTTCTTC	CASSPPTGANNEQFF
TRBV5-1	TRBJ2-7	few	TRBD2	16	TGCGCCAGCAGCTTGGACTGGGGGACTACCTCCTACGAGCAGTACTTC	CASSLDWGTTSYEQYF
TRBV7-9	TRBJ1-4	few	NA	15	TGTGCCAGCAGCTTAGGGTCCTGGCAGGGCGGAAAACTGTTTTTT	CASSLGSWQGGKLFF
TRBV11-2	TRBJ1-2	NA	NA	16	TGTGCCAGCAGCTTAGGTCCAGGGCTTGGTTCTAGTGGCTACACCTTC	CASSLGPGLGSSGYTF
TRBV29-1	TRBJ2-1	NA	TRBD1	12	TGCGGAGGGACAGGACCATACAATGAGCAGTTCTTC	CGGTGPYNEQFF
TRBV12-5	TRBJ1-1	few	NA	13	TGTGCTAGTGGCCCGGACAGATACACTGAAGCTTTCTTT	CASGPDRYTEAFF
TRBV27	TRBJ1-1	few	TRBD1	16	TGTGCCAGCAGTCCCTACCCGGGACAGGGTAACACTGAAGCTTTCTTT	CASSPYPGQGNTEAFF
TRBV6-1	TRBJ2-1	NA	NA	15	TGTGCCAGCAGTTTACCGACTAGGGACCCAGGCGAGCAGTTCTTC	CASSLPTRDPGEQFF
TRBV10-3	TRBJ2-3	few	TRBD2	16	TGTGCCATCAGCCGAACTAGCGGTGGTTCCACAGATACGCAGTATTTT	CAISRTSGGSTDTQYF
TRBV30	TRBJ1-1	few	NA	15	TGTGCCTGGAGTGTATCGGGGGTCCGGAACACTGAAGCTTTCTTT	CAWSVSGVRNTEAFF
TRBV7-2	TRBJ2-4	NA	TRBD2	15	TGTGCCAGCAGCTTAGAAGGGGCTAGCGGGGGCATTCAGTACTTC	CASSLEGASGGIQYF
TRBV4-1	TRBJ2-5	few	NA	14	TGCGCCAGCAGCCAAGATGGAAGGGGAGAGACCCAGTACTTC	CASSQDGRGETQYF
TRBV15	TRBJ2-1	NA	NA	14	TGTGCCACCAGCCCCTATGGCTCCTACAATGAGCAGTTCTTC	CATSPYGSYNEQFF